This TCR beta chain was profiled in a study of blood T cell repertoires in COVID-19 (TCRdb year 2020). Study-level background: Samples from collaborators originated in the United States, Italy and Spain and spanned both the acute and convalescent phases of COVID-19. The prospective study material was composed of cDNA or gDNA derived from T cells, B-cell-depleted T cells, or PBMCs. The dataset comprised deeply sampled blood TCRbeta repertoires from subjects exposed to, actively infected with, or recovered from COVID-19. The repertoires were made available in a free public database intended to serve as a resource for research on the immune response to SARS-CoV-2. The samples were drawn from the first 160 participants of the ongoing ImmuneRACE study and from 1,254 subjects provided by 6 global collaborators. The sample metadata nearly always contained a de-identified subject ID, COVID-19 status, age in years and sex. Where available, HLA class I and class II types were taken from metadata supplied by the sample provider and were not determined by assay-based typing. Results the study describes overall, beyond this receptor: The quantity of clinical and demographic metadata differed by source and by participant and was supplied without curation.

TCRbeta CDR3 regions were amplified from genomic DNA using the immunoSEQ Assay, a bias-controlled multiplex PCR. From the authors' description of their analysis: Nucleated cell counts per sample were estimated from amplification of reference gene primers within the assay. Sequence reads were collapsed and filtered to measure the absolute abundance of every unique TCRbeta CDR3 rearrangement. Productive Simpson clonality was computed per sample as the square root of Simpson's diversity index over productive rearrangements. This immuneACCESS table, as held by TCRdb, lists in-frame sequences with V and J called but not all clones. Of the missing ones, under half trace to an unresolved V gene in checked studies; the others have no known cause. Clone size and the V and J calls come from that table; the DNA yielded D and trimming. The sample table lists about 190,000 clones, around 82% of them with a count of one. Clones ranked in the top ten supply about 5% of the sample.

In the prospective study, participants were roughly 18 to 89 years old, resided in about two dozen geographic areas of the United States, and were enrolled through a virtual design. In the prospective study, participants were assigned to cohorts based on the clinical history participants reported in a screening survey and a study questionnaire. In the prospective study, mobile phlebotomists collected whole blood, serum and a nasopharyngeal or oropharyngeal swab from each participant. Additional blood draws and questionnaires over an approximately two-month period could optionally be provided by prospective study participants. Prospective study blood samples were shipped either frozen or at room temperature before DNA extraction. Notes on this clone: Which antigen it targets is not known. Base qualities are missing; no much larger clone stands one base away.

CDR1 LGHDT and CDR2 YNNKEL were looked up in the germline V gene (reference sequence). The V end gives up 0 bases and the J end 9 bases, leaving 3 bases in the junction not matched to a gene. Its CDR3 holds 14 amino acids, cysteine through phenylalanine. The DNA shown is the 42-base CDR3, in frame from base 1. Sequencing input: PBMCs or T cells enriched from blood (not recorded which). The source of this sequence is a woman aged 60-75 years with acute COVID-19. The rearranged chain carries TRBV3-1 (or the pseudogene TRBV3-2) and TRBJ2-1; 9 central bases correspond to TRBD2. CDR3 reads: CASSQEGLAVEQFF. In nucleotide form, the sequence is TGTGCCAGCAGCCAAGAGGGACTAGCCGTTGAGCAGTTCTTC.